This is a list of T cell receptor beta chains from one sample in a study of response to subunit inactivated influenza vaccine. Each CDR3 protein gets one entry after TCRdb re-called the RT-PCR reads with MiXCR. Here the sample spans about 500,000 distinct CDR3 sequences, more than 15% being singletons. The source was CD4+ T cells sorted from PBMCs, collected roughly 24 months after vaccination. The receptors shown here come from a man between 50 and 69 years old who received an inactivated influenza vaccine. Each CDR3 is given with its conserved first and last residue. Fields, in order: V gene, clone size, J gene, D gene, CDR3 protein, CDR3 DNA. D genes are given only for firm matches. The size entry is marked missing in some rows and otherwise reads once, few, many or a size class.

v_gene: TRBV18; abundance: many; j_gene: TRBJ2-5; d_gene: -; CDR3aa: CASSQRGRNQETQYF; CDR3nt: TGTGCCAGCTCCCAAAGGGGACGGAACCAAGAGACCCAGTACTTC
v_gene: TRBV29-1; abundance: few; j_gene: TRBJ2-3; d_gene: TRBD1; CDR3aa: CSVRQGADTQYF; CDR3nt: TGCAGCGTACGGCAGGGGGCAGATACGCAGTATTTT
v_gene: TRBV5-4; abundance: many; j_gene: TRBJ2-1; d_gene: TRBD1; CDR3aa: CASSLMTGSNLNEQFF; CDR3nt: TGTGCCAGCAGCTTGATGACAGGGTCAAATCTCAATGAGCAGTTCTTC
v_gene: TRBV28; abundance: -; j_gene: TRBJ2-5; d_gene: TRBD1; CDR3aa: CASGRGYQETQYF; CDR3nt: TGTGCCAGCGGCAGGGGGTACCAAGAGACCCAGTACTTC
v_gene: TRBV24-1; abundance: few; j_gene: TRBJ2-5; d_gene: -; CDR3aa: CATSDGGRGSETQYF; CDR3nt: TGTGCCACCAGTGACGGGGGTCGGGGAAGCGAGACCCAGTACTTC
v_gene: TRBV6-2/TRBV6-3; abundance: -; j_gene: TRBJ2-7; d_gene: TRBD2; CDR3aa: CASRYRRGSGRSSYEQYF; CDR3nt: TGTGCCAGCAGGTACAGAAGGGGTAGCGGGAGGAGCTCCTACGAGCAGTACTTC
v_gene: TRBV15; abundance: few; j_gene: TRBJ2-1; d_gene: -; CDR3aa: CATSKKQERSEQFF; CDR3nt: TGTGCCACCAGTAAGAAACAGGAGAGAAGCGAGCAGTTCTTC
v_gene: TRBV20-1; abundance: few; j_gene: TRBJ1-3; d_gene: -; CDR3aa: CSASLRDRRSGNTIYF; CDR3nt: TGCAGTGCTAGTCTCCGGGACCGACGCTCTGGAAACACCATATATTTT
v_gene: TRBV6-2/TRBV6-3; abundance: few; j_gene: TRBJ2-4; d_gene: -; CDR3aa: CASSYSAAKNIQYF; CDR3nt: TGTGCCAGCAGTTACAGCGCGGCCAAAAACATTCAGTACTTC
v_gene: TRBV7-2; abundance: few; j_gene: TRBJ1-2; d_gene: TRBD1; CDR3aa: CASSLVDRGYGYTF; CDR3nt: TGTGCCAGCAGCTTAGTCGACAGGGGCTATGGCTACACCTTC
v_gene: TRBV18; abundance: -; j_gene: TRBJ2-5; d_gene: TRBD2; CDR3aa: CASSPTTAGGPKTQYF; CDR3nt: TGTGCCAGCTCACCAACCACAGCGGGAGGGCCAAAGACCCAGTACTTC
v_gene: TRBV10-3; abundance: few; j_gene: TRBJ1-4; d_gene: -; CDR3aa: CASGGGEKLFF; CDR3nt: TGTGCTTCGGGGGGCGGCGAAAAACTGTTTTTT
v_gene: TRBV6-2/TRBV6-3; abundance: -; j_gene: TRBJ2-1; d_gene: TRBD2; CDR3aa: CANLTSGGAASYNEQFF; CDR3nt: TGTGCCAACCTAACTAGCGGGGGGGCCGCATCCTACAATGAGCAGTTCTTC
v_gene: TRBV7-2; abundance: few; j_gene: TRBJ2-7; d_gene: TRBD1; CDR3aa: CASSPDRATYEQYF; CDR3nt: TGTGCCAGCAGCCCCGACAGGGCTACCTACGAGCAGTACTTC
v_gene: TRBV10-3; abundance: -; j_gene: TRBJ2-3; d_gene: -; CDR3aa: CAISDRVAQGTDTQYF; CDR3nt: TGTGCCATCAGTGATCGGGTAGCTCAGGGCACAGATACGCAGTATTTT
v_gene: TRBV10-3; abundance: many; j_gene: TRBJ2-1; d_gene: -; CDR3aa: CAIRRGSNEQFF; CDR3nt: TGTGCCATCAGAAGAGGGAGCAATGAGCAGTTCTTC
v_gene: TRBV5-1; abundance: -; j_gene: TRBJ2-2; d_gene: TRBD1; CDR3aa: CASSPEGAQGAGTGELFF; CDR3nt: TGCGCCAGCAGCCCCGAGGGTGCACAGGGGGCAGGGACCGGGGAGCTGTTTTTT
v_gene: TRBV12-3/TRBV12-4; abundance: -; j_gene: TRBJ2-2; d_gene: -; CDR3aa: CASSFWVRTGELFF; CDR3nt: TGTGCCAGCAGTTTTTGGGTTCGCACCGGGGAGCTGTTTTTT
v_gene: TRBV7-2; abundance: many; j_gene: TRBJ2-1; d_gene: -; CDR3aa: CASSPDSYNEQFF; CDR3nt: TGTGCCAGCAGTCCGGACAGCTACAATGAGCAGTTCTTC
v_gene: TRBV3-1; abundance: few; j_gene: TRBJ1-3; d_gene: TRBD1; CDR3aa: CASSHRDRDSGNTIYF; CDR3nt: TGTGCCAGCAGCCACAGGGACAGGGACTCTGGAAACACCATATATTTT
v_gene: TRBV6-2/TRBV6-3; abundance: few; j_gene: TRBJ1-1; d_gene: -; CDR3aa: CASSYSMGWTEAFF; CDR3nt: TGTGCCAGCAGTTACTCGATGGGGTGGACTGAAGCTTTCTTT
v_gene: TRBV5-1; abundance: -; j_gene: TRBJ1-4; d_gene: -; CDR3aa: CASSLTYSLGLREKLFF; CDR3nt: TGCGCCAGCAGCTTGACCTACTCGCTCGGGCTTCGAGAAAAACTGTTTTTT
v_gene: TRBV5-1; abundance: few; j_gene: TRBJ2-7; d_gene: TRBD1; CDR3aa: CASSLERDSYEQYF; CDR3nt: TGCGCCAGCAGCTTGGAGAGGGACAGCTACGAGCAGTACTTC
v_gene: TRBV29-1; abundance: -; j_gene: TRBJ2-2; d_gene: -; CDR3aa: CSALPEGVASGELFF; CDR3nt: TGCAGCGCCCTCCCGGAGGGGGTCGCGTCCGGGGAGCTGTTTTTT
v_gene: TRBV28; abundance: -; j_gene: TRBJ1-2; d_gene: TRBD1; CDR3aa: CASSLTGGGYGYTF; CDR3nt: TGTGCCAGCAGTCTTACAGGGGGCGGGTATGGCTACACCTTC
v_gene: TRBV6-2/TRBV6-3; abundance: few; j_gene: TRBJ2-1; d_gene: TRBD2; CDR3aa: CASGPTSGRNEQFF; CDR3nt: TGTGCCAGCGGCCCGACTAGCGGGAGGAATGAGCAGTTCTTC
v_gene: TRBV15; abundance: few; j_gene: TRBJ1-2; d_gene: -; CDR3aa: CATRGTGVNYGYTF; CDR3nt: TGTGCCACCAGGGGCACGGGTGTCAACTATGGCTACACCTTC
v_gene: TRBV28; abundance: -; j_gene: TRBJ2-7; d_gene: -; CDR3aa: CASSTGTGGQYF; CDR3nt: TGTGCCAGCAGCACTGGGACCGGCGGGCAGTACTTC
v_gene: TRBV20-1; abundance: few; j_gene: TRBJ2-7; d_gene: -; CDR3aa: CSARAAGPGEQYF; CDR3nt: TGCAGTGCTAGAGCTGCAGGCCCCGGGGAGCAGTACTTC
v_gene: TRBV14; abundance: once; j_gene: TRBJ1-2; d_gene: TRBD1; CDR3aa: CASSQTTGSRYYGYTF; CDR3nt: TGTGCCAGCAGCCAGACGACAGGGTCAAGATACTATGGCTACACCTTC
v_gene: TRBV10-3; abundance: -; j_gene: TRBJ2-7; d_gene: TRBD2; CDR3aa: CAIRGTSGSRSASYEQYF; CDR3nt: TGTGCCATCAGAGGGACTAGCGGGAGCAGGTCTGCCTCCTACGAGCAGTACTTC
v_gene: TRBV20-1; abundance: few; j_gene: TRBJ2-7; d_gene: -; CDR3aa: CSARSLGSSYEQYF; CDR3nt: TGCAGTGCTAGGTCGCTGGGGAGCTCCTACGAGCAGTACTTC
v_gene: TRBV12-3/TRBV12-4; abundance: -; j_gene: TRBJ2-1; d_gene: TRBD1; CDR3aa: CASSLTGVNEQFF; CDR3nt: TGTGCCAGCAGTTTAACAGGGGTGAATGAGCAGTTCTTC
v_gene: TRBV10-3; abundance: few; j_gene: TRBJ2-7; d_gene: TRBD1; CDR3aa: CAISGGQLSSYEQYF; CDR3nt: TGTGCCATCAGTGGGGGACAGCTGAGCTCCTACGAGCAGTACTTC
v_gene: TRBV6-2/TRBV6-3; abundance: -; j_gene: TRBJ2-3; d_gene: TRBD2; CDR3aa: CASRHTSGRSDTQYF; CDR3nt: TGTGCCAGCAGGCACACTAGCGGGAGATCGGATACGCAGTATTTT
v_gene: TRBV5-1; abundance: many; j_gene: TRBJ2-1; d_gene: TRBD2; CDR3aa: CASSLVLAGNNEQFF; CDR3nt: TGTGCCAGCAGCTTAGTACTAGCGGGGAACAATGAGCAGTTCTTC
v_gene: TRBV3-1; abundance: few; j_gene: TRBJ1-1; d_gene: TRBD1; CDR3aa: CASSPLGTAEAFF; CDR3nt: TGTGCCAGCAGCCCGCTCGGGACAGCAGAAGCTTTCTTT
v_gene: TRBV7-9; abundance: few; j_gene: TRBJ1-1; d_gene: -; CDR3aa: CASSFRGDITEAFF; CDR3nt: TGTGCCAGCAGCTTTAGGGGAGATATCACTGAAGCTTTCTTT
v_gene: TRBV29-1; abundance: -; j_gene: TRBJ1-1; d_gene: -; CDR3aa: CSVSDSHRTEAFF; CDR3nt: TGCAGCGTATCGGACAGTCATCGCACTGAAGCTTTCTTT
v_gene: TRBV4-1; abundance: -; j_gene: TRBJ2-4; d_gene: -; CDR3aa: CASSQEEGSQYF; CDR3nt: TGCGCCAGCAGCCAAGAAGAGGGCTCTCAGTACTTC
v_gene: TRBV6-5; abundance: once; j_gene: TRBJ1-3; d_gene: -; CDR3aa: CASSYMGVGNTIYF; CDR3nt: TGTGCCAGCAGTTACATGGGCGTCGGTAACACCATATATTTT
v_gene: TRBV7-3; abundance: -; j_gene: TRBJ2-1; d_gene: TRBD2; CDR3aa: CASSPSTSPNEQFF; CDR3nt: TGTGCCAGCAGCCCCTCGACTAGCCCCAATGAGCAGTTCTTC
v_gene: TRBV5-1; abundance: -; j_gene: TRBJ2-4; d_gene: TRBD2; CDR3aa: CASRSGGVENIQYF; CDR3nt: TGCGCCAGCCGGAGCGGGGGGGTTGAAAACATTCAGTACTTC
v_gene: TRBV21-1; abundance: -; j_gene: TRBJ2-2; d_gene: -; CDR3aa: CASSKEGTENTGELFF; CDR3nt: TGTGCCAGCAGCAAAGAGGGAACAGAGAACACCGGGGAGCTGTTTTTT
v_gene: TRBV6-5; abundance: many; j_gene: TRBJ2-1; d_gene: -; CDR3aa: CASSYRRIHNEQFF; CDR3nt: TGTGCCAGCAGTTACAGGAGAATACACAATGAGCAGTTCTTC
v_gene: TRBV20-1; abundance: -; j_gene: TRBJ1-6; d_gene: TRBD1; CDR3aa: CSAFSGTGAFNSPLHF; CDR3nt: TGCAGTGCCTTCTCCGGGACAGGGGCCTTCAACTCACCCCTCCACTTT
v_gene: TRBV27; abundance: -; j_gene: TRBJ2-4; d_gene: -; CDR3aa: CASSLGGWRTAKNIQYF; CDR3nt: TGTGCCAGCAGTTTAGGGGGCTGGAGGACGGCCAAAAACATTCAGTACTTC
v_gene: TRBV24-1; abundance: -; j_gene: TRBJ1-1; d_gene: TRBD1; CDR3aa: CATSGQGEAFF; CDR3nt: TGTGCCACCAGTGGACAGGGTGAAGCTTTCTTT
v_gene: TRBV2; abundance: few; j_gene: TRBJ2-5; d_gene: TRBD1; CDR3aa: CASSPGTGVETQYF; CDR3nt: TGTGCCAGCAGTCCCGGGACAGGGGTGGAGACCCAGTACTTC
v_gene: TRBV2; abundance: few; j_gene: TRBJ1-3; d_gene: TRBD1; CDR3aa: CASRQGAGNTIYF; CDR3nt: TGTGCCAGCCGACAGGGGGCTGGAAACACCATATATTTT
v_gene: TRBV7-9; abundance: -; j_gene: TRBJ2-1; d_gene: TRBD2; CDR3aa: CASSFLSSGRNEQFF; CDR3nt: TGTGCCAGCAGCTTTCTATCTAGCGGGCGCAATGAGCAGTTCTTC
v_gene: TRBV28; abundance: once; j_gene: TRBJ2-4; d_gene: -; CDR3aa: CASSRGPGGNIQYF; CDR3nt: TGTGCCAGCAGTCGTGGCCCTGGAGGAAACATTCAGTACTTC
v_gene: TRBV6-2/TRBV6-3; abundance: -; j_gene: TRBJ1-1; d_gene: -; CDR3aa: CASRPFDGGNTEAFF; CDR3nt: TGTGCCAGCAGACCTTTCGACGGGGGGAACACTGAAGCTTTCTTT
v_gene: TRBV11-2; abundance: many; j_gene: TRBJ2-1; d_gene: -; CDR3aa: CASSLEPYNEQFF; CDR3nt: TGTGCCAGCAGCTTAGAACCGTACAATGAGCAGTTCTTC
v_gene: TRBV5-4; abundance: -; j_gene: TRBJ1-1; d_gene: -; CDR3aa: CASSPDGLRAFF; CDR3nt: TGTGCCAGCAGTCCGGACGGCCTGAGGGCTTTCTTT
v_gene: TRBV12-3/TRBV12-4; abundance: -; j_gene: TRBJ1-3; d_gene: TRBD1; CDR3aa: CASQKIKTGNAGNTIYF; CDR3nt: TGTGCCAGCCAAAAAATAAAGACAGGGAACGCCGGAAACACCATATATTTT